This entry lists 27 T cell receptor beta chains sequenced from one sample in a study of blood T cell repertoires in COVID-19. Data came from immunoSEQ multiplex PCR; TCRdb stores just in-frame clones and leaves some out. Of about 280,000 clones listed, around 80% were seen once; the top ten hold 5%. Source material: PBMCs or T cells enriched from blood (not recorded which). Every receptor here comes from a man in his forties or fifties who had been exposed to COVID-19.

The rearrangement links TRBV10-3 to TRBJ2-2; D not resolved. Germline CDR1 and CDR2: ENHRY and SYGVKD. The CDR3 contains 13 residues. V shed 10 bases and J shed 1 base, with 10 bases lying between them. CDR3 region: CATAVQNTGELFF. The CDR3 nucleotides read TGTGCCACCGCAGTACAGAACACCGGGGAGCTGTTTTTT.

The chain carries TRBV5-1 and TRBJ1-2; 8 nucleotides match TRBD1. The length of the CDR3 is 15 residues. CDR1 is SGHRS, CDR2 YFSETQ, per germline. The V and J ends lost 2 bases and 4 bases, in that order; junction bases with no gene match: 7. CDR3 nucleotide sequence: TGCGCCAGCAGCTTCCTCACCGGGACAGGCTATGGCTACACCTTC. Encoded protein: CASSFLTGTGYGYTF.

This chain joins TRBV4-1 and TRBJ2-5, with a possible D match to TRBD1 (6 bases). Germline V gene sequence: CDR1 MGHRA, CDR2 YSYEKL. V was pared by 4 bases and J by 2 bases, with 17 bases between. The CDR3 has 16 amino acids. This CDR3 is CASSLSPPGQQETQYF. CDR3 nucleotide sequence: TGCGCCAGCAGCCTCTCCCCTCCGGGACAACAAGAGACCCAGTACTTC.

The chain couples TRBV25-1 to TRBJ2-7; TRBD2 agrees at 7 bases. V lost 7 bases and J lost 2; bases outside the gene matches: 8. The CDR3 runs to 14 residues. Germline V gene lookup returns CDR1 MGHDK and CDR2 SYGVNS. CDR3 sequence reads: CASTREGGAYEQYF. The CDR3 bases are TGTGCCAGCACCAGGGAGGGAGGGGCCTACGAGCAGTACTTC.

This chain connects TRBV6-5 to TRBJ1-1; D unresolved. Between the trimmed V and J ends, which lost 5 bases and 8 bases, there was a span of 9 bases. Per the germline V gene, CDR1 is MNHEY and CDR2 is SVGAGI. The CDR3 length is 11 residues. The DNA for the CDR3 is TGTGCCAGCAGTAGGAGAGGAGAAGCTTTCTTT. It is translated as CASSRRGEAFF.

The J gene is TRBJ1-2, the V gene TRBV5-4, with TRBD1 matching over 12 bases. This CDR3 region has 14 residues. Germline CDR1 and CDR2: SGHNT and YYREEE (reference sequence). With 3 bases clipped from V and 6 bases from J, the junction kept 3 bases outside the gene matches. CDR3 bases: TGTGCCAGCAGCTCGGGACAGGGGGCCGATGGCTACACCTTC. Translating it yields CASSSGQGADGYTF. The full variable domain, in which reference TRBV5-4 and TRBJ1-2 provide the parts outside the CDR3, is ETGVTQSPTHLIKTRGQQVTLRCSSQSGHNTVSWYQQALGQGPQFIFQYYREEENGRGNFPPRFSGLQFPNYSSELNVNALELDDSALYLCASSSGQGADGYTFGSGTRLTVV.

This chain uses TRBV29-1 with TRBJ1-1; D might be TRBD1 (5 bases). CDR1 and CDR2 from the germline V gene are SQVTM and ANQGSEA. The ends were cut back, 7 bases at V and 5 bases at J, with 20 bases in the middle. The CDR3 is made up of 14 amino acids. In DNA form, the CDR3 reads TGCAGCGCTTGGCCGGGGCGGGGTGCAACTGAAGCTTTCTTT. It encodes CSAWPGRGATEAFF. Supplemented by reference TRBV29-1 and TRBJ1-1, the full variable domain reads SAVISQKPSRDICQRGTSLTIQCQVDSQVTMMFWYRQQPGQSLTLIATANQGSEATYESGFVIDKFPISRPNLTFSTLTVSNMSPEDSSIYLCSAWPGRGATEAFFGQGTRLTVV.

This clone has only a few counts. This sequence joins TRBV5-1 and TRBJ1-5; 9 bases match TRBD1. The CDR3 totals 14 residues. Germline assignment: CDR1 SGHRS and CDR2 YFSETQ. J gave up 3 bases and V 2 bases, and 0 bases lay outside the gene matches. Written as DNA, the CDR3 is TGCGCCAGCAGCTTACAGGGGGCCAATCAGCCCCAGCATTTT. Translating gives CASSLQGANQPQHF.

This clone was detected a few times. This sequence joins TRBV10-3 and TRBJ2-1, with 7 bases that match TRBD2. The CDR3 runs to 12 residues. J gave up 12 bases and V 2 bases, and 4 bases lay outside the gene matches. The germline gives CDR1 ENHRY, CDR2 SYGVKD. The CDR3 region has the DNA TGTGCCATCAGTGAGCGGGGGAGGGTGCAGTTCTTC. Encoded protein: CAISERGRVQFF.

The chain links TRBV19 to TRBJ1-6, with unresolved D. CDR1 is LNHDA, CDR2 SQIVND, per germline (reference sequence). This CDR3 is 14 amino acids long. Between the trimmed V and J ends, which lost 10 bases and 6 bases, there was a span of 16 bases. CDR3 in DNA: TGTGCCACGAGGCGGGCCACGTCTAATTCACCCCTCCACTTT. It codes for CATRRATSNSPLHF.

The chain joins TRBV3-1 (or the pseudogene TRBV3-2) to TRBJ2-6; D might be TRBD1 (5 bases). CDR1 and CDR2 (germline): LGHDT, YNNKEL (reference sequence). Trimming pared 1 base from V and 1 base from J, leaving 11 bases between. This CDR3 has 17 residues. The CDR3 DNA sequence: TGTGCCAGCAGCCAAGCAAAGGGGCTGTCTGGGGCCAACGTCCTGACTTTC. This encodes CASSQAKGLSGANVLTF.

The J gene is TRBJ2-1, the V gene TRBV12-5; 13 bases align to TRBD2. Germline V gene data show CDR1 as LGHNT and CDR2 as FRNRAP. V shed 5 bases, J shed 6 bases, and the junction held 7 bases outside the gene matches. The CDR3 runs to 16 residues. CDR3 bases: TGTGCTAGTGGTCTAGGACTAGCGGGAGTTCTCAATGAGCAGTTCTTC. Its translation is CASGLGLAGVLNEQFF.

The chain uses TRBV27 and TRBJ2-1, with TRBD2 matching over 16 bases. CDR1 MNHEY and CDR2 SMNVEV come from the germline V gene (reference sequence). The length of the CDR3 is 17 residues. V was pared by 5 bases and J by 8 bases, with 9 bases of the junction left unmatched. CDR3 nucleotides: TGTGCCAGCAGTCGATACGGGGGGACTAGCGGGAGGGATGAGCAGTTCTTC. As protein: CASSRYGGTSGRDEQFF.

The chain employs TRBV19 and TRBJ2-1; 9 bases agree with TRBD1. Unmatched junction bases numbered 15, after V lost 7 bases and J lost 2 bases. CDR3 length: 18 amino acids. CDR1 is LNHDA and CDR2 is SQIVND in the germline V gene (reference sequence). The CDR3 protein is CASTNRGGGQGPYNEQFF. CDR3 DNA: TGTGCCAGTACCAATCGAGGGGGGGGACAGGGACCCTACAATGAGCAGTTCTTC.

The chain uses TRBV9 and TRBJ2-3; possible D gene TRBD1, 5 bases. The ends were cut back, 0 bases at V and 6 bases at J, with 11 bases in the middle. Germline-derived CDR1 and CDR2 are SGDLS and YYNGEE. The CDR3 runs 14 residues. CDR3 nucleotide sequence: TGTGCCAGCAGCGTAGCGGACCCAGGGGATACGCAGTATTTT. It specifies CASSVADPGDTQYF.

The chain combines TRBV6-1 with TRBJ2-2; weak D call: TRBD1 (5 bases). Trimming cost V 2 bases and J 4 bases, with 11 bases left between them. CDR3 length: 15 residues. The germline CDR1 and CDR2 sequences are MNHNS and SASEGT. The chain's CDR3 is CASSETIGATGELFF. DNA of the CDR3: TGTGCCAGCAGTGAAACTATAGGGGCCACCGGGGAGCTGTTTTTT.

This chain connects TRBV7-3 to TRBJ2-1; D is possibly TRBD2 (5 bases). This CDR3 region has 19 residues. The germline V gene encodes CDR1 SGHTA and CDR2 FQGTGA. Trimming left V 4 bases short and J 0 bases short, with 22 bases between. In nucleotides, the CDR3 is TGTGCCAGCAGCTCGCCTCGGGCAGGACTGATGAGCTCCTACAATGAGCAGTTCTTC. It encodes CASSSPRAGLMSSYNEQFF.

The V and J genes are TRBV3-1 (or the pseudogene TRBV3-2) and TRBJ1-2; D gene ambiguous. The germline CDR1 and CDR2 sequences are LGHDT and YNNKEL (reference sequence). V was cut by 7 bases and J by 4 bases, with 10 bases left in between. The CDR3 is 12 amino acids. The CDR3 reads CASKGEFYGYTF. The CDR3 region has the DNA TGTGCCAGCAAAGGAGAGTTCTATGGCTACACCTTC.

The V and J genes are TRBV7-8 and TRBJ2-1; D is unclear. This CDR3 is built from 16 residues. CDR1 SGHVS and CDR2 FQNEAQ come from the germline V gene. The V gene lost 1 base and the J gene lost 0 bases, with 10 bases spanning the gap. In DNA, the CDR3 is TGTGCCAGCAGCTTAGTGGGCGAAAGCTCCTACAATGAGCAGTTCTTC. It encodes CASSLVGESSYNEQFF.

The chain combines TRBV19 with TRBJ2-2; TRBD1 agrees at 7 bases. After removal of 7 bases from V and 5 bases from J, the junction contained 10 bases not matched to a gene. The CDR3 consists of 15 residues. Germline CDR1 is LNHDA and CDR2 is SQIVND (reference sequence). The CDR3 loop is CASKGAEGATGELFF. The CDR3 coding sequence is TGTGCCAGTAAAGGGGCCGAGGGGGCAACCGGGGAGCTGTTTTTT.

Here the CDR3 reads CASSSGQNQPQHF. In nucleotides, the CDR3 is TGTGCCAGCAGTTCGGGACAGAATCAGCCCCAGCATTTT. V usage is TRBV12-3 or TRBV12-4 and J usage is TRBJ1-5; TRBD1 agrees at 7 bases. The CDR3 is made up of 13 amino acids. Losses at the gene ends were 4 bases for V and 4 bases for J; bases not matched to a gene: 1.

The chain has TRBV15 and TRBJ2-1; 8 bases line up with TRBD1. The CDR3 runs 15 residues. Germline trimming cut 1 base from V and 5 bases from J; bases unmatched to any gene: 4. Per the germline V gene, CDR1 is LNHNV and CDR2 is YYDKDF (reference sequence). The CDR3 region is CATSRAGGRNNEQFF. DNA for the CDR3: TGTGCCACCAGCAGAGCAGGGGGCAGAAACAATGAGCAGTTCTTC.

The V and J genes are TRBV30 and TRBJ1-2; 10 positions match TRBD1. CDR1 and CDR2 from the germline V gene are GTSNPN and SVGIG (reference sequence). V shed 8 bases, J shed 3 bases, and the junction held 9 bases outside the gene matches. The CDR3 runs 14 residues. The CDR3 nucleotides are TGTGCCCTTGACAGGGGGCTAGGAGACTATGGCTACACCTTC. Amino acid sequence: CALDRGLGDYGYTF.

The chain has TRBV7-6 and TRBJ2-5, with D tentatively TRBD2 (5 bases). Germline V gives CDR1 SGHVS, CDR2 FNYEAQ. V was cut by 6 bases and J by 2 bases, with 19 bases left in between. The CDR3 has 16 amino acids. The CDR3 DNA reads TGTGCCAGCAGGGGAGAACCAGGAACTCGACAAGAGACCCAGTACTTC. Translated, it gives CASRGEPGTRQETQYF.

The CDR3 DNA reads TGCAGTGCTAGTAGGGAGGCAGATACGCAGTATTTT. Translation gives CSASREADTQYF. The chain is built from TRBV20-1 and TRBJ2-3, with D perhaps matching TRBD2 (6 bases). Germline V gene sequence: CDR1 DFQATT, CDR2 SNEGSKA (reference sequence). The CDR3 totals 12 residues. Trimming cost V 3 bases and J 4 bases, with 8 bases left between them.

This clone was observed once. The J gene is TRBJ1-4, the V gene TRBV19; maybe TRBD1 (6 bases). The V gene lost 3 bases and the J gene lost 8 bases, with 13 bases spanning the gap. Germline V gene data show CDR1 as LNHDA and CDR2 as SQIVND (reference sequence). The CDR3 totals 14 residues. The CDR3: CASSMTGEVEKLFF. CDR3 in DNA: TGTGCCAGTAGTATGACAGGCGAAGTAGAAAAACTGTTTTTT.

CDR3 sequence (DNA): TGTGCCTGGAAAGACAGGGTAAAAAACATTCAGTACTTC. Translating it yields CAWKDRVKNIQYF. This chain joins TRBV30 and TRBJ2-4; 7 nucleotides line up with TRBD1. The CDR3 has 13 amino acids. CDR1 and CDR2 (germline): GTSNPN, SVGIG (reference sequence). The V segment lost 4 bases and the J segment 4 bases; nucleotides outside the gene matches: 4. The complete variable domain, with remaining parts taken from reference TRBV30 and TRBJ2-4, reads SQTIHQWPATLVQPVGSPLSLECTVEGTSNPNLYWYRQAAGRGLQLLFYSVGIGQISSEVPQNLSASRPQDRQFILSSKKLLLSDSGFYLCAWKDRVKNIQYFGAGTRLSVL.